Listed below are T cell receptor beta chains from one sample, sequenced in a study of untreated major depressive disorder. Using immunoSEQ multiplex PCR, the repertoire was profiled, and TCRdb retains in-frame clones only, with some absent. The sample has over 20,000 clones; 70% to 90% are singletons. Sequences were obtained from CD4+ T cells from PBMCs. The receptors were sampled from a woman in her twenties or thirties in good health. Each CDR3 is given with its conserved first and last residue. The D gene is left open where the match is weak. The size of a clone is reported for some rows only, either as once, few or many, or as a class for expanded clones.

v_call	j_call	clone_size	d_call	cdr3_nt	cdr3_aa
TRBV5-1	TRBJ2-1	-	-	TGCGCCAGCAGCTTGGGGACCAGCCCCACCAGCGAGCAGTTCTTC	CASSLGTSPTSEQFF
TRBV7-9	TRBJ2-7	-	-	TGTGCCAGCAGTTCCGGCCGGGACTCAACCTACGAGCAGTACTTC	CASSSGRDSTYEQYF
TRBV29-1	TRBJ2-2	-	TRBD1	TGCAGCGCCATACATGGGACAGTGAACACCGGGGAGCTGTTTTTT	CSAIHGTVNTGELFF
TRBV6-5	TRBJ1-2	-	-	TGTGCCAGCAGTTATGCAAAGGGGAACTATGGCTACACCTTC	CASSYAKGNYGYTF
TRBV6-1	TRBJ2-2	-	-	TGTGCCAGCAGTTTTACGGAGGGGCAGGGGGGGGAGCTGTTTTTT	CASSFTEGQGGELFF
TRBV10-3	TRBJ1-1	-	-	TGTGCCATCAGTGATCGGAACACTGAAGCTTTCTTT	CAISDRNTEAFF
TRBV30	TRBJ1-3	-	-	TGTGCCTGGAGTGTTCCTGGAAACACCATATATTTT	CAWSVPGNTIYF
TRBV10-3	TRBJ2-5	-	-	TGTGCCATCAGTGACCGAAATGCCCGGGAGACCCAGTACTTC	CAISDRNARETQYF
TRBV9	TRBJ1-6	-	TRBD1	TGTGCCAGCAGCGCCTTGACAGGGCGGGATTCACCCCTCCACTTT	CASSALTGRDSPLHF
TRBV6-4	TRBJ1-6	-	-	TGTGCCAGCAGTGAGCAGGGCTCACATTCACCCCTCCACTTT	CASSEQGSHSPLHF
TRBV15	TRBJ2-5	-	-	TGTGCCACCAGCAGAGATCGGGGGACAGTCCCAGAGACCCAGTACTTC	CATSRDRGTVPETQYF
TRBV30	TRBJ1-5	-	-	TGTGCCTGGAGTGGAAGCAATCAGCCCCAGCATTTT	CAWSGSNQPQHF
TRBV7-7	TRBJ2-5	-	TRBD2	TGTGCTAGCAGCTTAGCGTCTAGCGGGGGATTTAAACAAGAGACCCAGTACTTC	CASSLASSGGFKQETQYF
TRBV7-2	TRBJ2-7	-	-	TGTGCCAGCAGCTCGGGGCGGTCGGGGCAGTACTTC	CASSSGRSGQYF
TRBV9	TRBJ2-3	-	-	TGTGCCAGCAGCCCAGGGTTTAGCACAGATACGCAGTATTTT	CASSPGFSTDTQYF
TRBV7-8	TRBJ1-1	-	-	TGTGCCAGCAGCACCACTCGGGGGTACACTGAAGCTTTCTTT	CASSTTRGYTEAFF
TRBV7-9	TRBJ1-1	-	-	TGTGCCAGCAGCTTAGGGGGTCGGGAGCACACTGAAGCTTTCTTT	CASSLGGREHTEAFF
TRBV5-1	TRBJ2-2	once	-	TGCGCCAGCAGCCCCACCGGGACACAGAACACCGGGGAGCTGTTTTTT	CASSPTGTQNTGELFF
TRBV30	TRBJ2-7	-	-	TGTGCCGTCGGTGCAGGGAGCTCCTACGAGCAGTACTTC	CAVGAGSSYEQYF
TRBV7-8	TRBJ2-2	-	-	TGTGCCAGCAGGGGGGGGCCCATCGACAACACCGGGGAGCTGTTTTTT	CASRGGPIDNTGELFF
TRBV4-1	TRBJ2-2	once	-	TGCGCCAGCAGCCAAGATATAAGGGGGTACGGGGAGCTGTTTTTT	CASSQDIRGYGELFF
TRBV7-9	TRBJ1-2	-	TRBD1	TGTGCCAGCAGCTTAGAACAGGGGGTCTATGGCTACACCTTC	CASSLEQGVYGYTF
TRBV5-1	TRBJ1-4	-	TRBD1	TGCGCCAGCAGCTTTGACAGGGGAGGCGAAAAACTGTTTTTT	CASSFDRGGEKLFF
TRBV30	TRBJ1-2	-	TRBD1	TGTGCCTGGAGTGTACAACCTCCGACAGGGGTCTATGGCTACACCTTC	CAWSVQPPTGVYGYTF
TRBV20-1	TRBJ2-1	-	-	TGCAGTGCTGGAAACAGGGCGACGAAGTTCTTC	CSAGNRATKFF
TRBV12-5	TRBJ2-7	-	TRBD1	TGTGCTAGTGGCCGACAGGGTTGGAACGAGCAGTACTTC	CASGRQGWNEQYF
TRBV4-1	TRBJ1-6	-	TRBD1	TGCGCCAGCAAACGACAGGGGATGGAGAATTCACCCCTCCACTTT	CASKRQGMENSPLHF
TRBV11-2	TRBJ1-2	once	TRBD1	TGTGCCAGCAGCTTGGGGACAGCTTACTATGGCTACACCTTC	CASSLGTAYYGYTF
TRBV6-1	TRBJ2-7	-	-	TGTGCCAGCCTTCCGGGGTCCTTTAGTATCTACGAGCAGTACTTC	CASLPGSFSIYEQYF
TRBV7-8	TRBJ2-7	-	-	TGTGCCAGCAGCCCCCGGCCGAGCTCCTACGAGCAGTACTTC	CASSPRPSSYEQYF
TRBV4-3	TRBJ2-3	once	-	TGCGCCAGCAGCCAGGGTGTCGGGGATACGCAGTATTTT	CASSQGVGDTQYF
TRBV5-6	TRBJ2-7	-	-	TGTGCCAGCAGCTTGTCTGCGGGGGCTGGGGAGCAGTACTTC	CASSLSAGAGEQYF